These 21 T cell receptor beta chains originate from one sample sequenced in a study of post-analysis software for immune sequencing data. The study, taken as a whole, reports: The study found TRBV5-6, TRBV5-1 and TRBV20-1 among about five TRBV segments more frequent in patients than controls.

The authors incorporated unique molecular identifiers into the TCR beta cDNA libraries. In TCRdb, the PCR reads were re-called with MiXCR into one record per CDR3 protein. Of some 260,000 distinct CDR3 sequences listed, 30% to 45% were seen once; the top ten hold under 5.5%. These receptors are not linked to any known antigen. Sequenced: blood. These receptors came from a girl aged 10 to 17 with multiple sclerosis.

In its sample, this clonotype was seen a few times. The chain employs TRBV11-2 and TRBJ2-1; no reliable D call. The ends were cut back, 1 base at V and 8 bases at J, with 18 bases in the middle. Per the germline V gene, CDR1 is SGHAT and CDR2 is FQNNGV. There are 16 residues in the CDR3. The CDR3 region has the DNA TGTGCCAGCAGCTTAGTTCGGCTAGAGTGGGCGCATGAGCAGTTCTTC. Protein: CASSLVRLEWAHEQFF.

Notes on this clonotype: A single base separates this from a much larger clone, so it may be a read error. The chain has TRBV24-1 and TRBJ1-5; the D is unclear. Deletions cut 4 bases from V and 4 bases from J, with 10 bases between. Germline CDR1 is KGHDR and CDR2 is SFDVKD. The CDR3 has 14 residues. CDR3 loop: CATSEFRGNQPQHF. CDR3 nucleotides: TGTGCCACCAGTGAGTTCCGCGGGAATCAGCCCCAGCATTTT.

CDR3 amino acids: CASSPRRTDNEQFF. The CDR3 DNA sequence: TGTGCCAGCAGCCCTCGAAGGACGGACAATGAGCAGTTCTTC. The chain employs TRBV7-8 and TRBJ2-1; no definite D call. The CDR3 runs 14 residues. Germline V gene sequence: CDR1 SGHVS, CDR2 FQNEAQ. Trimming removed 5 bases at V and 5 bases at J, with 13 bases between.

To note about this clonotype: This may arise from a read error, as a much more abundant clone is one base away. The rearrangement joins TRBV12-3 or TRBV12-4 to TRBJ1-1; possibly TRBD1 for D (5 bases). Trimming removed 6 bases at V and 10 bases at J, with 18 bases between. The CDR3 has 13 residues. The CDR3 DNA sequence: TGTGCCAGCAGGATACAGGACGCAAATGGAGCTTTCTTT. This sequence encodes CASRIQDANGAFF.

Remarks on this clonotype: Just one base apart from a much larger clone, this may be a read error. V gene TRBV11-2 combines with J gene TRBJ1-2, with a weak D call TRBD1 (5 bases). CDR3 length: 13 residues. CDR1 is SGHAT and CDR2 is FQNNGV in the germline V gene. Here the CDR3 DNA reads TGTGCCAGCAGCTTATGGGGGGACTATGGCTGCACCTTC. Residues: CASSLWGDYGCTF.

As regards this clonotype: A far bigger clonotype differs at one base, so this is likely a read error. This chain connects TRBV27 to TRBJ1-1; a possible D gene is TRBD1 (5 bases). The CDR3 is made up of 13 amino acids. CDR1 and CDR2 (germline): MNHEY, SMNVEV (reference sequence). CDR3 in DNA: TGTGCCAGCAGTTTGACAGTGAACACTGTAGCTTTCTTT. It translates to CASSLTVNTVAFF.

This chain's CDR3 is CASSLGGGTLYHADTQYF. In nucleotides, the CDR3 is TGTGCCAGCAGTTTAGGGGGGGGGACCCTCTATCACGCAGATACGCAGTATTTT. The rearrangement joins TRBV27 to TRBJ2-3; 7 bases align to TRBD2. V dropped 2 bases and J dropped 4; count of bases not matched to a gene: 15. The CDR3 is 18 residues long. Germline CDR1 is MNHEY and CDR2 is SMNVEV (reference sequence).

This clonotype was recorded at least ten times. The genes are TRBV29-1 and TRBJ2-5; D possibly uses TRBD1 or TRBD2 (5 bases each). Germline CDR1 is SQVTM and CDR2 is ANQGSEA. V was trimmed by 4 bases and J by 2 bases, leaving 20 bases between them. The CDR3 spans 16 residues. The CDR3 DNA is TGCAGCGTTGCCGAAGTCCCGGGACGTTTACAAGAGACCCAGTACTTC. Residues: CSVAEVPGRLQETQYF.

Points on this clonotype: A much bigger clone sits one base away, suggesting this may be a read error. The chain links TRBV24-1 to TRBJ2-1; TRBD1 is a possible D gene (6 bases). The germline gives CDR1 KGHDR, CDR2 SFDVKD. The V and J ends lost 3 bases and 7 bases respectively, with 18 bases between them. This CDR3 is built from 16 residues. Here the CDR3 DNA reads TGTGCCACCAGTGATGTCTCAGGGGTCACTGGGAATGAGCAGTTCTTC. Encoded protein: CATSDVSGVTGNEQFF.

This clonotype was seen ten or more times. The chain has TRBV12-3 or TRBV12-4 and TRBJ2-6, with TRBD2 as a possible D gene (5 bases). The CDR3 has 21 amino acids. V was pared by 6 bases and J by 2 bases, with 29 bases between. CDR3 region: CASRPARRAVVAVAGANVLTF. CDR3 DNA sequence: TGTGCCAGCAGGCCCGCCCGGCGGGCGGTGGTGGCGGTCGCTGGGGCCAACGTCCTGACTTTC.

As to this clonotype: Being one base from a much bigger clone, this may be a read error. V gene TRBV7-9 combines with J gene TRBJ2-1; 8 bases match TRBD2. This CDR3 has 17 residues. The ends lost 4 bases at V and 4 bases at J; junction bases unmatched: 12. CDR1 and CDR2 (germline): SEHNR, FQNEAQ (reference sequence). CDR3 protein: CASSSARGGTSYNEQFF. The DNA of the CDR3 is TGTGCCAGCAGCTCAGCCCGGGGGGGGACTTCTTACAATGAGCAGTTCTTC.

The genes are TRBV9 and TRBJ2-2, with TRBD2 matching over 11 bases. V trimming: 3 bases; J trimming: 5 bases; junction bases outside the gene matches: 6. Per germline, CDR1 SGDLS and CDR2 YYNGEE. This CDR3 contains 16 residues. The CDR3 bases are TGTGCCAGCAGCGCCCGGCTAGCGGGAGGAACCGGGGAGCTGTTTTTT. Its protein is CASSARLAGGTGELFF.

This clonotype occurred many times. The CDR3 DNA reads TGCGCCAGCAGCTGGGGGGGGAATTCACCCCTCCACTTT. The encoded protein is CASSWGGNSPLHF. This chain uses TRBV5-1 with TRBJ1-6; TRBD1 might be the D (5 bases). There are 13 residues in the CDR3. The ends were cut back, 3 bases at V and 7 bases at J, with 8 bases in the middle. The germline V gene has CDR1 SGHRS and CDR2 YFSETQ.

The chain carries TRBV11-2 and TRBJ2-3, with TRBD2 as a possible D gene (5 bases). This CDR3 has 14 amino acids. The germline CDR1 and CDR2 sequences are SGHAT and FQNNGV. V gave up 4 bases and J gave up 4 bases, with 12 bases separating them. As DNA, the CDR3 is TGTGCCAGCAGCTCGGGATCGCGCGCAGATACGCAGTATTTT. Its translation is CASSSGSRADTQYF.

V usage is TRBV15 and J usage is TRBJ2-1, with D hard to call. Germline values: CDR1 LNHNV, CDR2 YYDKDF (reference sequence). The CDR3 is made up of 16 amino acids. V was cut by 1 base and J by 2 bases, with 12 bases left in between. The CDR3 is CATSRVALSTYNEQFF. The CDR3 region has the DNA TGTGCCACCAGCAGAGTGGCTCTTTCTACCTACAATGAGCAGTTCTTC.

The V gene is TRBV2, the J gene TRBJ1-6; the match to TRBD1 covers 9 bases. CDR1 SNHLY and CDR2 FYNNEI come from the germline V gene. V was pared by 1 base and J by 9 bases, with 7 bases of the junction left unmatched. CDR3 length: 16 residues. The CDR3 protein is CASSEVLMDRGSPLHF. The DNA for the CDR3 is TGTGCCAGCAGTGAAGTTCTAATGGACAGGGGTTCACCCCTCCACTTT.

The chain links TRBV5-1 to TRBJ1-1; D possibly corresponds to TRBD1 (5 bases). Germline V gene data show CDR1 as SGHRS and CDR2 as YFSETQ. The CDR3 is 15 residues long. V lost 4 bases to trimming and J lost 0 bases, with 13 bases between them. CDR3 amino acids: CASSPWDAMNTEAFF. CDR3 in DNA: TGCGCCAGCAGCCCGTGGGACGCCATGAACACTGAAGCTTTCTTT.

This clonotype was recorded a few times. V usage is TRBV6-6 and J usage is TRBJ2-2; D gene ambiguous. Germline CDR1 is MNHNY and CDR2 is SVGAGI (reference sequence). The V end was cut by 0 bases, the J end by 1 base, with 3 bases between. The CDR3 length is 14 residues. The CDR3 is CASSYSGNTGELFF. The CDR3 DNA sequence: TGTGCCAGCAGTTACTCAGGGAACACCGGGGAGCTGTTTTTT.

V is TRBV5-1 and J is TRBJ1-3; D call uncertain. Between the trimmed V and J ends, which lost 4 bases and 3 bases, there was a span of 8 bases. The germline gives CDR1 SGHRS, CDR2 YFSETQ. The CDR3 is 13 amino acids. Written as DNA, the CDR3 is TGCGCCAGCAGCCTGGACGTTGGAAACACCATATATTTT. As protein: CASSLDVGNTIYF.

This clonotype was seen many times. The CDR3: CSATRTDSNEKLFF. As DNA, the CDR3 is TGCAGTGCAACGCGGACGGATTCTAATGAAAAACTGTTTTTT. The V gene is TRBV20-1, the J gene TRBJ1-4; D unresolved. The CDR3 is made up of 14 amino acids. The V end lost 6 bases, the J end lost 3 bases, and 14 bases lay between the germline ends. Germline V gives CDR1 DFQATT, CDR2 SNEGSKA (reference sequence).

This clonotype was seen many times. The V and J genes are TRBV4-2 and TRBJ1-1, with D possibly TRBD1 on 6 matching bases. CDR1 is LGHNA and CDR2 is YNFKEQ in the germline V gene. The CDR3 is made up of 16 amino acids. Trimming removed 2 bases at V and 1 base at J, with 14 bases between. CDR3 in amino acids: CASSQSGTNPNTEAFF. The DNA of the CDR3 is TGTGCCAGCAGCCAATCCGGGACAAATCCGAACACTGAAGCTTTCTTT.